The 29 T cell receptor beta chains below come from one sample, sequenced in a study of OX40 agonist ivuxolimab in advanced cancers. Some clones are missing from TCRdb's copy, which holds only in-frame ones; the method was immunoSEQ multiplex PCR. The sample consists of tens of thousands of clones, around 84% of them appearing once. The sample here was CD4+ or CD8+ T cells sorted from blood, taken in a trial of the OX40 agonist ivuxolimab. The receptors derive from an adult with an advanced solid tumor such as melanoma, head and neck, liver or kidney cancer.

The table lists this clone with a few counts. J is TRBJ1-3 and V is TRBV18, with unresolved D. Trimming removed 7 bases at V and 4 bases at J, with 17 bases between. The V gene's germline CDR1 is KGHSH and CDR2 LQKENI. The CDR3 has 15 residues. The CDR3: CASFTTSVGGNTIYF. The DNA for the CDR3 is TGTGCCAGCTTCACCACCTCGGTAGGGGGAAACACCATATATTTT.

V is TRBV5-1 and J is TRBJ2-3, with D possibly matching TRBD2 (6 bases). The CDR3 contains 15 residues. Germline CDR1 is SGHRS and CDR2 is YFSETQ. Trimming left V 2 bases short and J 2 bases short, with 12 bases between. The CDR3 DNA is TGCGCCAGCAGCTTATCCCGGGACTTCACAGATACGCAGTATTTT. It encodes CASSLSRDFTDTQYF.

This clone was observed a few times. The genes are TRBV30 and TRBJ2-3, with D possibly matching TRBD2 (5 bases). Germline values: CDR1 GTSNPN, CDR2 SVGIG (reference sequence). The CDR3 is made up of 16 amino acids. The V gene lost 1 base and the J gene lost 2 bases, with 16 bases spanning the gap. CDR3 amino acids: CAWSGYILDFTDTQYF. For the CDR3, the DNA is TGTGCCTGGAGTGGGTATATTTTGGACTTCACAGATACGCAGTATTTT.

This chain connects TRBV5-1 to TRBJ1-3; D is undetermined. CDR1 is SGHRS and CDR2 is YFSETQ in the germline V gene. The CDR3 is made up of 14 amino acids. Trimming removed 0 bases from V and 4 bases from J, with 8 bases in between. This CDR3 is CASSLDGVGNTIYF. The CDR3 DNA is TGCGCCAGCAGCTTGGACGGGGTGGGAAACACCATATATTTT.

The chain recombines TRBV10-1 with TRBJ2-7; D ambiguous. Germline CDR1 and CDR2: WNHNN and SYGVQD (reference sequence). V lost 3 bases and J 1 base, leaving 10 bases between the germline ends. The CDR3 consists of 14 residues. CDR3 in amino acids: CASSDLADSYEQYF. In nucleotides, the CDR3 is TGCGCCAGCAGTGATTTAGCCGATTCCTACGAGCAGTACTTC.

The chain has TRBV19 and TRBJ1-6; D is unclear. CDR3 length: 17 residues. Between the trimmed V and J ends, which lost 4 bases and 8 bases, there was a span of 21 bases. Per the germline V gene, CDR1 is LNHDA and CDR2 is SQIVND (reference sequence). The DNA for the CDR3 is TGTGCCAGTAGTACCCTCGGACTCACGGTGGACTATTCACCCCTCCACTTT. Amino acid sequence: CASSTLGLTVDYSPLHF. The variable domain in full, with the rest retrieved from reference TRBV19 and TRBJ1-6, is DGGITQSPKYLFRKEGQNVTLSCEQNLNHDAMYWYRQDPGQGLRLIYYSQIVNDFQKGDIAEGYSVSREKKESFPLTVTSAQKNPTAFYLCASSTLGLTVDYSPLHFGNGTRLTVT.

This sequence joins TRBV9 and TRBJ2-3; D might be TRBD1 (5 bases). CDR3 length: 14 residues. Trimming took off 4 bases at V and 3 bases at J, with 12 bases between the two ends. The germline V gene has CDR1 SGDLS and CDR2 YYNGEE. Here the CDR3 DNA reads TGTGCCAGCAGCTTGCGACAGCCTACAGATACGCAGTATTTT. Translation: CASSLRQPTDTQYF.

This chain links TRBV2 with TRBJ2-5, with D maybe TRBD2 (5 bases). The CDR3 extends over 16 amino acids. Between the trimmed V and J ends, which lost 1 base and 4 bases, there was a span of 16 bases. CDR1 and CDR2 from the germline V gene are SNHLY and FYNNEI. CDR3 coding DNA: TGTGCCAGCAGTGAAGAGGCAGGACTTATTCTAGAGACCCAGTACTTC. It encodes CASSEEAGLILETQYF.

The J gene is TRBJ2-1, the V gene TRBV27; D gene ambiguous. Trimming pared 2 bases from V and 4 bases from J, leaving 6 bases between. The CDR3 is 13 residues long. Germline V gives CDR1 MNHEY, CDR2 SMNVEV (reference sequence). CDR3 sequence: CASSLRLYNEQFF. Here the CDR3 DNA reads TGTGCCAGCAGTTTACGGCTTTACAATGAGCAGTTCTTC.

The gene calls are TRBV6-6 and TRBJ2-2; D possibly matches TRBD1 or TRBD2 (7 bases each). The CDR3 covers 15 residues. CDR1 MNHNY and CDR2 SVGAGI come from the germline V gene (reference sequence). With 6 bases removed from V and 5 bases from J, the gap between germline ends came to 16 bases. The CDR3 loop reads CASREQGRGTGELFF. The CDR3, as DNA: TGTGCCAGCAGGGAACAGGGGAGGGGAACCGGGGAGCTGTTTTTT.

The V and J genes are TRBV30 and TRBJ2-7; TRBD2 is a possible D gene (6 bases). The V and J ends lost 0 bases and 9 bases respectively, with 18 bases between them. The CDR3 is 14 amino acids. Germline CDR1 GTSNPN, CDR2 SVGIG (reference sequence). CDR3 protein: CAWSVQAGYKVQYF. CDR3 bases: TGTGCCTGGAGTGTACAGGCGGGGTATAAGGTGCAGTACTTC.

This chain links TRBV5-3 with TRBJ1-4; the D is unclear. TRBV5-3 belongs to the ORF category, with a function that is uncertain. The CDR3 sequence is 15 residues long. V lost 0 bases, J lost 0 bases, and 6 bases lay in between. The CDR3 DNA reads TGTGCCAGAAGCTTGGTGGCAACAACTAATGAAAAACTGTTTTTT. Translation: CARSLVATTNEKLFF.

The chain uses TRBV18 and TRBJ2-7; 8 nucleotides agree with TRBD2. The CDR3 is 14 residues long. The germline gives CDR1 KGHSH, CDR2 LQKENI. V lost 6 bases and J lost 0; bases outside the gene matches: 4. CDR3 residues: CASSRGTSSYEQYF. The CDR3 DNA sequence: TGTGCCAGCTCCCGGGGGACTAGCTCCTACGAGCAGTACTTC. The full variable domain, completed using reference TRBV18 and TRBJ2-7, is NAGVMQNPRHLVRRRGQEARLRCSPMKGHSHVYWYRQLPEEGLKFMVYLQKENIIDESGMPKERFSAEFPKEGPSILRIQQVVRGDSAAYFCASSRGTSSYEQYFGPGTRLTVT.

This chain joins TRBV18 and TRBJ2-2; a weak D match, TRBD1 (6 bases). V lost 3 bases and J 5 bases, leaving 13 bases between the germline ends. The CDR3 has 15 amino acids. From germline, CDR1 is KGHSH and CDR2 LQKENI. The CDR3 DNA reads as TGTGCCAGCTCACCTTACAGGGAAGAAACCGGGGAGCTGTTTTTT. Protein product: CASSPYREETGELFF.

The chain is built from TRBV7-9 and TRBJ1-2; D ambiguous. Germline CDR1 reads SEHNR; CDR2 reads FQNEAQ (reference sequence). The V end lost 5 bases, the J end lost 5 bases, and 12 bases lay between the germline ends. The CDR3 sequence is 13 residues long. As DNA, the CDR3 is TGTGCCAGCAGCAGTAGCGGGCGTTATGGCTACACCTTC. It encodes CASSSSGRYGYTF.

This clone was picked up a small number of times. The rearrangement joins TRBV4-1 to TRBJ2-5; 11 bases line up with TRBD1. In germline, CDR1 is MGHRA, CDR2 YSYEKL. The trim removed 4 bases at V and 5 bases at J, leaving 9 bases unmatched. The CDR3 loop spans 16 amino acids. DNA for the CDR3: TGCGCCAGCAGCCTCTGGACAGGGGGCGAATCGGAGACCCAGTACTTC. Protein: CASSLWTGGESETQYF.

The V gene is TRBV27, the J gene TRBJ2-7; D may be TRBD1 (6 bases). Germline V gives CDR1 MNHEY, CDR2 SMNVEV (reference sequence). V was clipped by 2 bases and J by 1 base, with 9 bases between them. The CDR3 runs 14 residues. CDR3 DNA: TGTGCCAGCAGTTTAGCCCAGGGGTCCTACGAGCAGTACTTC. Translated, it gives CASSLAQGSYEQYF.

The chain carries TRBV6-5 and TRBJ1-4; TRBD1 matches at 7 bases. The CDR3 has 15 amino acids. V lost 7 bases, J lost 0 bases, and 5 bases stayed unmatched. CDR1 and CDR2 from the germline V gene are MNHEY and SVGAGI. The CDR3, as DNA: TGTGCCAGCAATTCCCAGGGGGCAACTAATGAAAAACTGTTTTTT. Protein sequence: CASNSQGATNEKLFF.

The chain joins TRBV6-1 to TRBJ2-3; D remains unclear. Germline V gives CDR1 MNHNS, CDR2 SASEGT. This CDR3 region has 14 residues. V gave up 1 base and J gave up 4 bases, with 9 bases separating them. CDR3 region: CASSEVNGPDTQYF. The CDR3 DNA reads TGTGCCAGCAGTGAAGTGAATGGACCAGATACGCAGTATTTT.

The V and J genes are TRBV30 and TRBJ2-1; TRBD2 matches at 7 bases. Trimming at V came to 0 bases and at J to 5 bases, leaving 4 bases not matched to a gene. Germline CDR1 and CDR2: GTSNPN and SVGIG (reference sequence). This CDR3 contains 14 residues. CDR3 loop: CAWSVTAGHNEQFF. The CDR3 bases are TGTGCCTGGAGTGTAACAGCGGGGCACAATGAGCAGTTCTTC.

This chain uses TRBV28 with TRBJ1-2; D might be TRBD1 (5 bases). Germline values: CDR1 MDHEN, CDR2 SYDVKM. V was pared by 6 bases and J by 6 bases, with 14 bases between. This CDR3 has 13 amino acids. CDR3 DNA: TGTGCCAGCAGGGTCAGGGTGCCCGATGGCTACACCTTC. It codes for CASRVRVPDGYTF.

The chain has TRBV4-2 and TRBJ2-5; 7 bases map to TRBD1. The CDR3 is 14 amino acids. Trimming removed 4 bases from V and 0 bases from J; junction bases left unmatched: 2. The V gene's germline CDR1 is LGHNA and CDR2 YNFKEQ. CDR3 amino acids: CASSPGQYQETQYF. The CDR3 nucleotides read TGTGCCAGCAGCCCGGGACAGTACCAAGAGACCCAGTACTTC.

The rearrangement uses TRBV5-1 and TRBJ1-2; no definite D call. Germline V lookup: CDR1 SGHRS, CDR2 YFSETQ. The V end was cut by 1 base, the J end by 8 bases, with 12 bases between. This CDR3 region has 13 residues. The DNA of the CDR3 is TGCGCCAGCAGCTTGTGGGAGGGTAAAGGCTACACCTTC. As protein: CASSLWEGKGYTF.

CDR3 DNA sequence: TGTGCCAGCAGCTTAGAGGGCAGGGGCCGCACACCCCTCCACTTT. It specifies CASSLEGRGRTPLHF. This chain links TRBV7-8 with TRBJ1-6, with D possibly being TRBD1 (6 bases). The length of the CDR3 is 15 residues. CDR1 and CDR2 (germline): SGHVS, FQNEAQ. Trimming stripped 1 base from V and 11 bases from J, with 15 bases between.

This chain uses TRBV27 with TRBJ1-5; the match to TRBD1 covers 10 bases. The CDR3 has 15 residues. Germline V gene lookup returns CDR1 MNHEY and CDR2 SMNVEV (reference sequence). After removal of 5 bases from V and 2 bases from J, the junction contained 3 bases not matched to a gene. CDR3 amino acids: CASSPGTGGNQPQHF. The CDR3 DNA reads TGTGCCAGCAGTCCCGGGACAGGGGGCAATCAGCCCCAGCATTTT.

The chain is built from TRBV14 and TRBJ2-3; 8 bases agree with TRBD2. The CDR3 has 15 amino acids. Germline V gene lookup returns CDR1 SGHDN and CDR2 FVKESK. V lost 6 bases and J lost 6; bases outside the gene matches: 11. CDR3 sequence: CASSTGAGAGDTQYF. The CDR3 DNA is TGTGCCAGCAGTACCGGAGCGGGAGCGGGCGATACGCAGTATTTT.

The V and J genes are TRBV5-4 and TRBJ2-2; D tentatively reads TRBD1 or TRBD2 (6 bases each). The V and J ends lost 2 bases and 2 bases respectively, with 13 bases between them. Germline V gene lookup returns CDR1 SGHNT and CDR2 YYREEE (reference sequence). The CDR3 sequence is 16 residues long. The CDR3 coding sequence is TGTGCCAGCAGCTTAGGAGGGGGAGGTAACACCGGGGAGCTGTTTTTT. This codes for CASSLGGGGNTGELFF.

CDR3: CASSLGWQGAAEQYF. The CDR3 coding sequence is TGCGCCAGCAGCTTGGGTTGGCAGGGGGCTGCCGAGCAGTACTTC. This chain links TRBV5-1 with TRBJ2-7; TRBD1 aligns across 8 bases. CDR1 SGHRS and CDR2 YFSETQ come from the germline V gene. The CDR3 consists of 15 residues. V shed 0 bases, J shed 6 bases, and the junction held 8 bases outside the gene matches.

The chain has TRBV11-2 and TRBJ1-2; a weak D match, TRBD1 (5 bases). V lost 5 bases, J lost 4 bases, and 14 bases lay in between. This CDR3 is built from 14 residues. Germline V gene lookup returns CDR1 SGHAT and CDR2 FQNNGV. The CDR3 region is CASSAGRNLYGYTF. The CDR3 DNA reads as TGTGCCAGCAGCGCGGGACGGAACCTCTATGGCTACACCTTC.